This T cell receptor beta chain was observed in a study of monozygotic twins with inflammatory bowel disease. General study points: No difference was seen in repertoire similarity between concordant and discordant twins, possibly from limited power.

A note on this clonotype: Its antigen is still unknown.

Researchers collected around 2.4 ml of blood per donor. The CDR3 covers 16 residues. Germline lookup yields CDR1 SGHRS and CDR2 YFSETQ. The UMIs contained a 6-nucleotide sample barcode. They were added by template switching during cDNA synthesis. TCRdb re-called the 5' RACE reads and shows each CDR3 protein once, DNA omitted. Reported are around 400,000 distinct CDR3 sequences; the ten largest clones contain under 3%. This sequence was found in a human donor with ulcerative colitis or Crohn's disease, or a healthy co-twin of an affected twin (not recorded which). The sample taken for sequencing was blood. The rearrangement uses TRBV5-1 and TRBJ2-1; no DNA is available, so the TRBD2 call from TCRdb remains unchecked. CDR3: CASTPAGGPSYNEQFF.